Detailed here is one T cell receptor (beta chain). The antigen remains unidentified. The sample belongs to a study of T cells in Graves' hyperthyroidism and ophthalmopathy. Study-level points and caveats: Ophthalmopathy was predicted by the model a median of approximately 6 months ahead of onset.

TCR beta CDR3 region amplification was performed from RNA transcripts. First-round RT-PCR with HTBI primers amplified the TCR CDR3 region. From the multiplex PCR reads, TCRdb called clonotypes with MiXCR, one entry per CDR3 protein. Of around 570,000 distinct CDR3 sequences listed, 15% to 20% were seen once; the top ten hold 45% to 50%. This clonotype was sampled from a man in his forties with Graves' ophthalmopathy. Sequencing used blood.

CDR3 DNA sequence: TGCGCCAGCAGCTTGAATGGGGGCCGTAGCACAGATACGCAGTATTTT. Encoded protein: CASSLNGGRSTDTQYF. The rearrangement joins TRBV5-1 to TRBJ2-3, with a tentative D call TRBD1 (6 bases). Trimming stripped 1 base from V and 0 bases from J, with 12 bases between. Germline V gene lookup returns CDR1 SGHRS and CDR2 YFSETQ. This CDR3 has 16 amino acids.